These 20 T cell receptor beta chains originate from one sample sequenced in a study of T cells in Graves' hyperthyroidism and ophthalmopathy. Regions amplified from RNA transcripts were the TCR beta CDR3 regions. First-round RT-PCR with HTBI primers amplified the TCR CDR3 region. TCRdb analysed the multiplex PCR reads with MiXCR anew, one entry per CDR3 protein. The repertoire has 250,000 to 300,000 distinct CDR3 sequences, roughly 15% of them found once; the top ten carry roughly 8.5%. Material: blood. The source of these receptors is a woman in her twenties or thirties with Graves' hyperthyroidism that later progressed to Graves' ophthalmopathy.

This clonotype was recorded a few times. The CDR3 sequence: CSASGAFKNQPQHF. CDR3 DNA sequence: TGCAGTGCTTCGGGGGCCTTTAAGAATCAGCCCCAGCATTTT. The genes are TRBV20-1 and TRBJ1-5, with a weak D call TRBD1 (6 bases). Germline CDR1 and CDR2: DFQATT and SNEGSKA (reference sequence). V was pared by 5 bases and J by 4 bases, with 15 bases between. The CDR3 extends over 14 amino acids.

This clonotype was observed many times. The chain links TRBV7-8 to TRBJ2-1; D gene uncertain. The germline gives CDR1 SGHVS, CDR2 FQNEAQ. The CDR3 sequence is 11 residues long. V dropped 6 bases and J dropped 8 bases, with 8 bases sitting between them. The CDR3 sequence: CASRVGYEQFF. The CDR3 DNA sequence: TGTGCCAGCAGAGTAGGTTATGAGCAGTTCTTC. Combining the CDR3 with reference TRBV7-8 and TRBJ2-1 gives the whole variable domain GAGVSQSPRYKVAKRGQDVALRCDPISGHVSLFWYQQALGQGPEFLTYFQNEAQLDKSGLPSDRFFAERPEGSVSTLKIQRTQQEDSAVYLCASRVGYEQFFGPGTRLTVL.

This clonotype was seen repeatedly, ten times or more. This chain connects TRBV4-3 to TRBJ2-2; 11 nucleotides match TRBD2. Per germline, CDR1 LGHNA and CDR2 YSLEER. The V gene end was trimmed by 3 bases and the J gene end by 2 bases; junction bases not matched to a gene: 5. The CDR3 is 17 amino acids. In DNA, the CDR3 is TGCGCCAGCAGCCATTCTGGGACTAGCGGAAACACCGGGGAGCTGTTTTTT. It specifies CASSHSGTSGNTGELFF.

Ten or more counts support this clonotype. J is TRBJ1-1 and V is TRBV7-2; D unclear. This CDR3 contains 12 residues. Germline V lookup: CDR1 SGHTA, CDR2 FQGNSA. Trimming took off 5 bases at V and 11 bases at J, with 15 bases between the two ends. The CDR3 coding sequence is TGTGCCAGCAGCCCGGATTCCCCTTGGGCTTTCTTT. This sequence encodes CASSPDSPWAFF.

The sample holds a few counts of this clonotype. This chain connects TRBV12-3 or TRBV12-4 to TRBJ2-5, with 13 bases fitting TRBD2. Trimming at V came to 5 bases and at J to 5 bases, leaving 14 bases not matched to a gene. This CDR3 region has 18 residues. The CDR3 nucleotides read TGTGCCAGCAGTCAGGATGCCGGGACTAGCGGGACTCGGGAGACCCAGTACTTC. Its protein product is CASSQDAGTSGTRETQYF.

This clonotype was found a few times. Being one base from a much bigger clone, this may be a read error. CDR3 amino acids: CASSPPSGTGERYF. The CDR3 bases are TGTGCCAGCTCACCTCCTAGCGGGACGGGGGAGCGGTACTTC. The chain carries TRBV18 and TRBJ2-7; TRBD2 matches at 9 bases. The CDR3 covers 14 residues. The V gene's germline CDR1 is KGHSH and CDR2 LQKENI.

The sample holds many counts of this clonotype. V is TRBV20-1 and J is TRBJ1-2; no firm D call. The CDR3 is 17 residues long. Germline CDR1 DFQATT, CDR2 SNEGSKA (reference sequence). Between the trimmed V and J ends, which lost 5 bases and 7 bases, there was a span of 29 bases. The CDR3 spells CSADTETYFPVVSGYTF. DNA for the CDR3: TGCAGTGCTGATACCGAGACTTACTTTCCTGTTGTTAGTGGCTACACCTTC.

This clonotype occurred many times. The chain employs TRBV3-1 and TRBJ2-1; a weak D match, TRBD1 (6 bases). This CDR3 comprises 16 residues. V dropped 1 base and J dropped 10 bases, with 20 bases sitting between them. Looked up from germline, CDR1 is LGHDT and CDR2 is YNNKEL (reference sequence). The CDR3 coding sequence is TGTGCCAGCAGCCAAGTCCCGGGTGGGGGCCGAGCGGAGCAGTTCTTC. It translates to CASSQVPGGGRAEQFF.

At least ten counts were recorded for this clonotype. V usage is TRBV20-1 and J usage is TRBJ2-3, with 11 bases lining up with TRBD2. The V gene end was trimmed by 0 bases and the J gene end by 6 bases; junction bases not matched to a gene: 11. CDR3 length: 17 residues. The germline V gene encodes CDR1 DFQATT and CDR2 SNEGSKA (reference sequence). The CDR3 region has the DNA TGCAGTGCTAGAGAATTGGGTAGCGGGAGGGTGGGCGATACGCAGTATTTT. Its translation: CSARELGSGRVGDTQYF.

This clonotype was counted ten times or more. The chain recombines TRBV18 with TRBJ2-5; possibly TRBD1 or TRBD2 for D (5 bases each). This CDR3 comprises 15 residues. Between the trimmed V and J ends, which lost 1 base and 5 bases, there was a span of 14 bases. The germline V gene has CDR1 KGHSH and CDR2 LQKENI. Here the CDR3 DNA reads TGTGCCAGCTCACCACAAGAGGGGTTCGGGGAGACCCAGTACTTC. The encoded protein is CASSPQEGFGETQYF.

There are many counts of this clonotype. This chain uses TRBV4-2 with TRBJ2-5; D not certain. Trimming took 0 bases from V and 3 from J, leaving 8 bases between them. The germline CDR1 and CDR2 sequences are LGHNA and YNFKEQ. The CDR3 is made up of 14 amino acids. The CDR3 loop reads CASSQDTGKETQYF. CDR3 nucleotides: TGTGCCAGCAGCCAAGATACTGGGAAAGAGACCCAGTACTTC.

This clonotype was seen at least ten times. V usage is TRBV18 and J usage is TRBJ2-5; 9 bases align to TRBD1. CDR3 length: 14 residues. The germline V gene encodes CDR1 KGHSH and CDR2 LQKENI. J gave up 5 bases and V 5 bases, and 6 bases lay outside the gene matches. The CDR3 coding sequence is TGTGCCAGCTCAGCCCGGACAGGGGAGGAGACCCAGTACTTC. Translation gives CASSARTGEETQYF.

Ten or more counts support this clonotype. The chain employs TRBV28 and TRBJ2-1, with 7 bases matching TRBD2. Looked up from germline, CDR1 is MDHEN and CDR2 is SYDVKM. The CDR3 covers 14 residues. The J segment lost 9 bases and the V segment lost 5 bases, leaving 10 bases of the junction unmatched. CDR3 DNA: TGTGCCAGCAGTGATACTAGCGTTAGGGCTGAGCAGTTCTTC. It codes for CASSDTSVRAEQFF.

This clonotype was detected ten times or more. V is TRBV7-8 and J is TRBJ2-7; 11 nucleotides line up with TRBD2. V gave up 5 bases and J gave up 1 base; unmatched junction bases: 10. In germline, CDR1 is SGHVS, CDR2 FQNEAQ. The CDR3 is 17 amino acids. The CDR3 region has the DNA TGTGCCAGCAGCAGAACCTCCGGGACTAGCGGATCCTACGAGCAGTACTTC. This codes for CASSRTSGTSGSYEQYF. Complete variable domain (other parts from reference TRBV7-8 and TRBJ2-7): GAGVSQSPRYKVAKRGQDVALRCDPISGHVSLFWYQQALGQGPEFLTYFQNEAQLDKSGLPSDRFFAERPEGSVSTLKIQRTQQEDSAVYLCASSRTSGTSGSYEQYFGPGTRLTVT.

The chain employs TRBV6-2 or TRBV6-3 and TRBJ2-7, with TRBD1 identical over 10 bases. Germline V gene sequence: CDR1 MNHEY, CDR2 SVGEGT. The CDR3 sequence is 13 residues long. V lost 10 bases, J lost 4 bases, and 7 bases stayed unmatched. This CDR3 reads CATLGTGVYEQYF. The CDR3 coding sequence is TGTGCCACCCTCGGGACAGGGGTGTACGAGCAGTACTTC.

This clonotype has ten or more counts. The rearrangement uses TRBV3-1 and TRBJ1-1; a possible D gene is TRBD1 (5 bases). The V end lost 3 bases, the J end lost 5 bases, and 13 bases lay between the germline ends. The CDR3 covers 14 residues. The germline CDR1 and CDR2 sequences are LGHDT and YNNKEL (reference sequence). The CDR3 here is CASSHQGGETEAFF. CDR3 DNA sequence: TGTGCCAGCAGCCATCAGGGAGGAGAAACTGAAGCTTTCTTT.

This clonotype occurred many times. Written as DNA, the CDR3 is TGTGCCAGCAGCCCGCAAGGGACAGCCGAAGAGACCCAGTACTTC. This translates into CASSPQGTAEETQYF. The V gene is TRBV7-9, the J gene TRBJ2-5; 7 nucleotides agree with TRBD1. Trimming at V came to 5 bases and at J to 3 bases, leaving 9 bases not matched to a gene. This CDR3 has 15 amino acids. Germline V gene lookup returns CDR1 SEHNR and CDR2 FQNEAQ (reference sequence).

The table lists this clonotype with many counts. This chain's CDR3 is CASSYEGRRRFFTEAFF. In DNA, the CDR3 is TGTGCCAGCAGTTACGAGGGCAGGAGGAGATTTTTTACTGAAGCTTTCTTT. V is TRBV6-5 and J is TRBJ1-1; D unclear. Germline V gene sequence: CDR1 MNHEY, CDR2 SVGAGI. V gave up 2 bases and J gave up 5 bases, with 21 bases separating them. The CDR3 length is 17 residues.

This clonotype was observed many times. The CDR3 DNA reads TGTGCCAGCTTACACCGGGGCAGTGGACTAGACGACGAGCAGTACTTC. This sequence encodes CASLHRGSGLDDEQYF. This chain links TRBV27 with TRBJ2-7; 7 nucleotides line up with TRBD2. The germline gives CDR1 MNHEY, CDR2 SMNVEV (reference sequence). With V trimmed by 8 bases and J by 5 bases, 18 bases remained unmatched. The CDR3 loop spans 16 amino acids.

The table lists this clonotype with a few counts. V is TRBV28 and J is TRBJ2-7, with 12 bases identical to TRBD2. Germline CDR1 and CDR2: MDHEN and SYDVKM. V shed 5 bases, J shed 4 bases, and the junction held 6 bases outside the gene matches. CDR3 length: 15 amino acids. DNA for the CDR3: TGTGCCAGCAGTCGACTAGCGGGAGTTGAATACGAGCAGTACTTC. It yields the protein CASSRLAGVEYEQYF.